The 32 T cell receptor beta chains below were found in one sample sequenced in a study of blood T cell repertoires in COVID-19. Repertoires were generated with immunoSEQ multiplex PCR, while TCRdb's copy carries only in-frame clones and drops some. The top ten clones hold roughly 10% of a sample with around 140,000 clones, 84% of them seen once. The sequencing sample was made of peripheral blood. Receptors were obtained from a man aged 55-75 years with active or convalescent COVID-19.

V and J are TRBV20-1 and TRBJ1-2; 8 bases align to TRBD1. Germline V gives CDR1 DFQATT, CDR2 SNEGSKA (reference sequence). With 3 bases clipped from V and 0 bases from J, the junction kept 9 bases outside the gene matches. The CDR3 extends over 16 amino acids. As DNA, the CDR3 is TGCAGTGCTAGTCCGGACAGGGTTTCGGCTAACTATGGCTACACCTTC. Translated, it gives CSASPDRVSANYGYTF.

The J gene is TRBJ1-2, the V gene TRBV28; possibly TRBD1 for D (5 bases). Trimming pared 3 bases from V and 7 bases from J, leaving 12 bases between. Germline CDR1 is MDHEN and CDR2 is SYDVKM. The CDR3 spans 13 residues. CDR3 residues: CASSFDRIGGYTF. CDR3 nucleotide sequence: TGTGCCAGCAGTTTCGACAGAATAGGTGGCTACACCTTC.

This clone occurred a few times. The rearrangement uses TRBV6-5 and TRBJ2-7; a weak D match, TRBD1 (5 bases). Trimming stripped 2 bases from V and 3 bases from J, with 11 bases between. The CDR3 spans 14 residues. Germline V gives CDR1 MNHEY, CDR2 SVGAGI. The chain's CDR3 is CASSYRERGYEQYF. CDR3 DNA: TGTGCCAGCAGTTACAGGGAAAGGGGCTACGAGCAGTACTTC.

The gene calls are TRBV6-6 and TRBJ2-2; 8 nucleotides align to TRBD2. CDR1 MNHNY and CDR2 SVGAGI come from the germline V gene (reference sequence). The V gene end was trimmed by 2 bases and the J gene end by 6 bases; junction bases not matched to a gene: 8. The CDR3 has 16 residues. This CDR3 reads CASSYGRGGGPGELFF. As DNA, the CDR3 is TGTGCCAGCAGTTACGGACGGGGGGGAGGACCCGGGGAGCTGTTTTTT.

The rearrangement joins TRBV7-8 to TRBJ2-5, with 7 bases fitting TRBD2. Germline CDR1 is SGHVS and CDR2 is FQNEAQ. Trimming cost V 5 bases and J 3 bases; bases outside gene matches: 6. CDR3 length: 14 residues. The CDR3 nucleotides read TGTGCCAGCAGCCCCGCGCTAGCGGAAGAGACCCAGTACTTC. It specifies CASSPALAEETQYF.

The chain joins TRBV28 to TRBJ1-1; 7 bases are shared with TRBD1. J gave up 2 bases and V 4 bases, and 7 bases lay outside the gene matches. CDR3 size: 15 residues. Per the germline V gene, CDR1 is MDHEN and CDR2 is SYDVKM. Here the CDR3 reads CASSSPGTANTEAFF. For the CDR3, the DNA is TGTGCCAGCAGTTCGCCCGGGACAGCAAACACTGAAGCTTTCTTT.

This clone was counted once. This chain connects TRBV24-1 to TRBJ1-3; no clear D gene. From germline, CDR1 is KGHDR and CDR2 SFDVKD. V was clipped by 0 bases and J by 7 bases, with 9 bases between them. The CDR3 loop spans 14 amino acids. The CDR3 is CATSDLRSGNTIYF. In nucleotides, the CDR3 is TGTGCCACCAGTGATTTGCGTTCGGGGAACACCATATATTTT.

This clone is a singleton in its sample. The CDR3 nucleotides read TGTGCCAGTACCCCCTTCCCGGGCGCGGGTAATGAAAAACTGTTTTTT. Translation: CASTPFPGAGNEKLFF. The genes are TRBV19 and TRBJ1-4; D is unclear. The CDR3 runs 16 residues. The V gene's germline CDR1 is LNHDA and CDR2 SQIVND (reference sequence). With 7 bases removed from V and 4 bases from J, the gap between germline ends came to 19 bases.

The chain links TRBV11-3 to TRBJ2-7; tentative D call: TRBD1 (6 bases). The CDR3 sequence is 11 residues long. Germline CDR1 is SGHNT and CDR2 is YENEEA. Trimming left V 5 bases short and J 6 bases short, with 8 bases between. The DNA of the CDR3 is TGTGCCAGCAGCCTACAGGGCGAGCAGTACTTC. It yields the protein CASSLQGEQYF.

The CDR3 sequence is CASSGRGRDYGYTF. DNA of the CDR3: TGTGCCAGCAGCGGCCGGGGTCGGGACTATGGCTACACCTTC. The rearrangement uses TRBV7-2 and TRBJ1-2; D gene unclear. The CDR3 consists of 14 residues. The germline CDR1 and CDR2 sequences are SGHTA and FQGNSA. V dropped 5 bases and J dropped 3 bases, with 13 bases sitting between them.

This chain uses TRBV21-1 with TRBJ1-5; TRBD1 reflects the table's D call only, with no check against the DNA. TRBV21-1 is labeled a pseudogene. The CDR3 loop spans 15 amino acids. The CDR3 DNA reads TGTGCCAGCAGCAAAGCTGGACAGTCGGCTCAGCCCCAGCATTTT. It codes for CASSKAGQSAQPQHF.

The CDR3 DNA follows: TGTGCCAGCAGCCCGACAGGGGGCATGCACTATGGCTACACCTTC. It is translated as CASSPTGGMHYGYTF. This chain joins TRBV7-8 and TRBJ1-2; 10 bases line up with TRBD1. CDR3 length: 15 residues. Per the germline V gene, CDR1 is SGHVS and CDR2 is FQNEAQ. The V gene end was trimmed by 5 bases and the J gene end by 3 bases; junction bases not matched to a gene: 6.

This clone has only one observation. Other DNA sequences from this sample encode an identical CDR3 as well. The CDR3 spells CASSQVGVNQPQHF. The DNA of the CDR3 is TGCGCCAGCAGCCAAGTGGGAGTAAATCAGCCCCAGCATTTT. This rearrangement joins TRBV4-1 to TRBJ1-5; D is uncertain. Trimming removed 1 base from V and 4 bases from J, with 8 bases in between. The CDR3 has 14 residues. CDR1 and CDR2 from the germline V gene are MGHRA and YSYEKL.

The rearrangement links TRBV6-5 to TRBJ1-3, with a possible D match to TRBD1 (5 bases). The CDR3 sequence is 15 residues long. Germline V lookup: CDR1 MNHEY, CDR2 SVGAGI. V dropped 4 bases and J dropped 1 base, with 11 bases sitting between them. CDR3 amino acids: CASSSFRDSGNTIYF. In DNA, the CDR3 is TGTGCCAGCAGTTCGTTCAGGGATTCTGGAAACACCATATATTTT.

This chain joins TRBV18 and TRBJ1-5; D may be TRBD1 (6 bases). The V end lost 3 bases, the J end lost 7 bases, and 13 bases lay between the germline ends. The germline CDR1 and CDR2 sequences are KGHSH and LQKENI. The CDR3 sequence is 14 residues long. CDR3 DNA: TGTGCCAGCTCACCGAGGACAGTTGACCAGCCCCAGCATTTT. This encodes CASSPRTVDQPQHF.

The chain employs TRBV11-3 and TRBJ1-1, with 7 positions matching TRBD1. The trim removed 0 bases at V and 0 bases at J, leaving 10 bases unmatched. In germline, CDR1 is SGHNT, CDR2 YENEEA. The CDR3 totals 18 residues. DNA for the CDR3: TGTGCCAGCAGCTTAGATTACGAGGGCAGGGGGTTGAACACTGAAGCTTTCTTT. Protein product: CASSLDYEGRGLNTEAFF.

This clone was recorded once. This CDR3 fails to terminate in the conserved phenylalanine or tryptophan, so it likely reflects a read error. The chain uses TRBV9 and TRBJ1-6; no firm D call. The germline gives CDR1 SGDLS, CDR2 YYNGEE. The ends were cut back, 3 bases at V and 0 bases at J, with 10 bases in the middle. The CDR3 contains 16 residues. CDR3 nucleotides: TGTGCCAGCAGCGGCGGGCCAAGCTCCTATAATTCACCCCTCCACCTT. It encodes CASSGGPSSYNSPLHL.

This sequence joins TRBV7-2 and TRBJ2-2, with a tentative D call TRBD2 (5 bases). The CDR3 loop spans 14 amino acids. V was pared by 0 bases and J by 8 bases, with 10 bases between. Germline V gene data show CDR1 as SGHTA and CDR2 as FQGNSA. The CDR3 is CASSLAGEAGELFF. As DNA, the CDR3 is TGTGCCAGCAGCTTAGCGGGAGAAGCAGGGGAGCTGTTTTTT.

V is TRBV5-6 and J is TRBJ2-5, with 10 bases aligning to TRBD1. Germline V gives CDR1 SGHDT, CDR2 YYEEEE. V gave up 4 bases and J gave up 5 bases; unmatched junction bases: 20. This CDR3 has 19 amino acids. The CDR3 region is CASSQDEPGQGTPKETQYF. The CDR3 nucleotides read TGTGCCAGCAGCCAAGACGAACCGGGACAGGGGACTCCGAAGGAGACCCAGTACTTC.

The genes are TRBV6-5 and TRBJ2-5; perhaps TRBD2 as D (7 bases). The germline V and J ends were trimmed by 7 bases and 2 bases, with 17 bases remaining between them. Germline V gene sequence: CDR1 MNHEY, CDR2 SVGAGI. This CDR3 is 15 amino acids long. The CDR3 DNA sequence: TGTGCCAGCACCGAAGGGGGGCGGGAGCAAGAGACCCAGTACTTC. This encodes CASTEGGREQETQYF.

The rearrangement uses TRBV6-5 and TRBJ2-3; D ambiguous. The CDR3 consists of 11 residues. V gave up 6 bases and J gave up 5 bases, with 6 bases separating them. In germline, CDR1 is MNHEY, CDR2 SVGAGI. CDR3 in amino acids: CASSVLDTQYF. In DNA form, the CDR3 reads TGTGCCAGCAGCGTGTTAGATACGCAGTATTTT.

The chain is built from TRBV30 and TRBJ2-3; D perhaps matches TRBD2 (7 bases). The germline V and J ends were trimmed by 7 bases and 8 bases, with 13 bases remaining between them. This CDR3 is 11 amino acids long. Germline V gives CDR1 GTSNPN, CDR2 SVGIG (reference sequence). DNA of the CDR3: TGTGCCTCCGGGGGGCTGGGTACGCAGTATTTT. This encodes CASGGLGTQYF.

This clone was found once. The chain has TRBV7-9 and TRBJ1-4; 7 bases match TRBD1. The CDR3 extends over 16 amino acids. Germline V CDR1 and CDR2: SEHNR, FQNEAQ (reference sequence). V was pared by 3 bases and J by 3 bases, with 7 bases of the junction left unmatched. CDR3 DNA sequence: TGTGCCAGCAGCTTTAGACAGGGTCGGGCTAATGAAAAACTGTTTTTT. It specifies CASSFRQGRANEKLFF.

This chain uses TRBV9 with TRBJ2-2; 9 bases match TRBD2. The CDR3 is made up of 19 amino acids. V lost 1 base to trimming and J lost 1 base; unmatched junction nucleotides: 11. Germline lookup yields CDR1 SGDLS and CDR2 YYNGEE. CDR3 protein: CASSVPRGGGRENTGELFF. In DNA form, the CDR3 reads TGTGCCAGCAGCGTACCCCGAGGGGGCGGGAGGGAGAACACCGGGGAGCTGTTTTTT.

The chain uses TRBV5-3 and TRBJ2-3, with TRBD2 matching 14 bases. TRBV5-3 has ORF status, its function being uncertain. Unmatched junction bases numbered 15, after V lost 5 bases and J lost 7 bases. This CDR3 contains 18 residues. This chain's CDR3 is CARRLIIKGLAGDYTQYF. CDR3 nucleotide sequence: TGTGCCAGAAGGTTGATCATTAAGGGACTAGCGGGAGATTATACGCAGTATTTT.

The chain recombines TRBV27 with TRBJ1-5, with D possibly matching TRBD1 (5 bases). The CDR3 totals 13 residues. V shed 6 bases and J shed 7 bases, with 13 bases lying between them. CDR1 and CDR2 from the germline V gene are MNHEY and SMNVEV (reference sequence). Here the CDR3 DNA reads TGTGCCAGCAGACCTCAGGGTTGGCAGCCCCAGCATTTT. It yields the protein CASRPQGWQPQHF.

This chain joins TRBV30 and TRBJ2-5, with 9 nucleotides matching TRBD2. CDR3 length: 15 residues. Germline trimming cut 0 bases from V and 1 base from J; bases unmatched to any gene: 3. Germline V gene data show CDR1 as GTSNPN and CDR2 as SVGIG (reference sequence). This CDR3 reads CAWSVAGGTQETQYF. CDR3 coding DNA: TGTGCCTGGAGTGTAGCGGGGGGTACCCAAGAGACCCAGTACTTC.

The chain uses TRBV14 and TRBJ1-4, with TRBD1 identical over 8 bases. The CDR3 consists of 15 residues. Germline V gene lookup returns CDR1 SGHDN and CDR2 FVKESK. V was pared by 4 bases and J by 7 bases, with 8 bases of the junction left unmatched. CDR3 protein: CASSPLTGVSEKLFF. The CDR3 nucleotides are TGTGCCAGCAGCCCCCTGACAGGGGTCTCTGAAAAACTGTTTTTT. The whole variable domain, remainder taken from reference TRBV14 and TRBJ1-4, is EAGVTQFPSHSVIEKGQTVTLRCDPISGHDNLYWYRRVMGKEIKFLLHFVKESKQDESGMPNNRFLAERTGGTYSTLKVQPAELEDSGVYFCASSPLTGVSEKLFFGSGTQLSVL.

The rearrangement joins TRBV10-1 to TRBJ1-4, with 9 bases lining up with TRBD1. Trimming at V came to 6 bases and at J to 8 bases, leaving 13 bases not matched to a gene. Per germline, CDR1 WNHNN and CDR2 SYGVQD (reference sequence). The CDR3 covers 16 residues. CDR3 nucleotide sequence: TGCGCCAGCAGCGGTCCTAACAGGGGGCCTCGAGAAAAACTGTTTTTT. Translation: CASSGPNRGPREKLFF.

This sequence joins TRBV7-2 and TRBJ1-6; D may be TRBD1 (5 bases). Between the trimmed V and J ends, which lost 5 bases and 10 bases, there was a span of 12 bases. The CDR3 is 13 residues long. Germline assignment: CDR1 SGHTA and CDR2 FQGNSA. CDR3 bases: TGTGCCAGCAGCACCGTCCGGGGGTCACCCCTCCACTTT. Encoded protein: CASSTVRGSPLHF.

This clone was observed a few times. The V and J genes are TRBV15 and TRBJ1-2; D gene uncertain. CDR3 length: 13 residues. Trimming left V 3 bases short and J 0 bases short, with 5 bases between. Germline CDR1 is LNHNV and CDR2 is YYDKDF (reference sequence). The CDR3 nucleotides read TGTGCCACCAGCAGTATCTCTAACTATGGCTACACCTTC. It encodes CATSSISNYGYTF.

CDR3: CASSQERRQLNYGYTF. Written as DNA, the CDR3 is TGTGCCAGCAGCCAAGAGAGGCGGCAGCTTAACTATGGCTACACCTTC. J is TRBJ1-2 and V is TRBV3-1 (or the pseudogene TRBV3-2); the D is unclear. The CDR3 length is 16 residues. The V gene lost 0 bases and the J gene lost 1 base, with 12 bases spanning the gap. Germline CDR1 is LGHDT and CDR2 is YNNKEL (reference sequence).